The clone carrying this T cell receptor (beta chain) was observed at least ten times. Its antigen is still unknown. This record belongs to a study of CD8 T cells in ankylosing spondylitis. The authors made TCR beta libraries by quantitative 5'-RACE with molecular barcodes. TCRdb reanalysed the 5' RACE reads using MiXCR and keeps one entry per CDR3 protein. The table has about 440,000 distinct CDR3 sequences, over 15% seen once; the top ten hold around 0.92%. The J segment lost 2 bases and the V segment lost 5 bases, leaving 9 bases of the junction unmatched. The CDR3 is made up of 16 amino acids. General study results and limits: A TCR beta motif of about eight highly homologous variants seemed to mark ankylosing spondylitis blood. In ankylosing spondylitis patients, matched synovial fluid reportedly showed significant enrichment of disease-linked clones.

Sequenced input: blood, either unsorted or a sorted T cell fraction (not recorded which). This clonotype was obtained from a male donor with ankylosing spondylitis. V gene TRBV12-3 or TRBV12-4 combines with J gene TRBJ1-3; 7 bases map to TRBD1. In DNA form, the CDR3 reads TGTGCCAGCAGTGACTCCACAGGGGAAACTGGAAACACCATATATTTT. Translated: CASSDSTGETGNTIYF.